This T cell receptor beta chain was captured by sequencing in a study of T cells after yellow fever vaccination. This clonotype was detected only a few times. Trimming took 2 bases from V and 8 from J; bases not matched to a gene: 12. The CDR3 has 18 residues. The germline CDR1 and CDR2 sequences are SGHAT and FQNNGV. TCRdb recomputed calls from the 5' RACE reads with MiXCR, one row per CDR3 protein. Among under 550,000 distinct CDR3 sequences, around a fifth were seen once, and the ten largest hold around 16%. This receptor was taken from a man aged 18 to 30 who received the YFV17D yellow fever vaccine. This chain joins TRBV11-2 and TRBJ2-1; 13 nucleotides line up with TRBD2. The material was PBMCs, obtained roughly 20 days after the first yellow fever vaccination. CDR3 sequence reads: CASSLRTSGGRYGDEQFF. In DNA form, the CDR3 reads TGTGCCAGCAGCTTAAGGACTAGCGGGGGACGGTATGGCGATGAGCAGTTCTTC.